This passage covers 30 T cell receptor beta chains from one sample sequenced in a study of CD8 T cells in Susac syndrome. An amount of RNA that ranged from 0.5 to 1 ug was reverse transcribed with random hexamers. TCRdb reprocessed the immunoSEQ multiplex PCR reads via MiXCR and lists one record per CDR3 protein. The sample has around 300,000 distinct CDR3 sequences, 90% to 95% seen once. Sequencing was carried out using CD4+ T cells from PBMCs. The receptors derive from a human donor with multiple sclerosis.

The rearrangement links TRBV6-2 or TRBV6-3 to TRBJ2-5; 10 bases fit TRBD2. Per the germline V gene, CDR1 is MNHEY and CDR2 is SVGEGT. Trimming took 4 bases from V and 3 from J; bases not matched to a gene: 2. CDR3 length equals 14 residues. CDR3 region: CASSSLAGKETQYF. In DNA form, the CDR3 reads TGTGCCAGCAGTTCACTAGCGGGAAAAGAGACCCAGTACTTC.

The chain couples TRBV10-3 to TRBJ2-3, with 8 bases lining up with TRBD2. This CDR3 spans 16 amino acids. Germline V gene lookup returns CDR1 ENHRY and CDR2 SYGVKD. J gave up 6 bases and V 6 bases, and 14 bases lay outside the gene matches. CDR3 nucleotides: TGTGCCATCAGCGGCCGGGGGAGCGGGAGTCAGGATACGCAGTATTTT. It encodes CAISGRGSGSQDTQYF.

This clonotype was seen a handful of times. The rearrangement links TRBV6-6 to TRBJ2-7; D remains unclear. CDR3 length: 12 amino acids. The germline gives CDR1 MNHNY, CDR2 SVGAGI (reference sequence). V lost 0 bases to trimming and J lost 4 bases, with 4 bases between them. The CDR3 sequence: CASSYSRYEQYF. CDR3 coding DNA: TGTGCCAGCAGTTACTCGCGTTACGAGCAGTACTTC.

This clonotype was recorded once. This sequence joins TRBV20-1 and TRBJ1-1, with D perhaps TRBD1 (6 bases). The germline V and J ends were trimmed by 5 bases and 11 bases, with 21 bases remaining between them. The CDR3 is 13 amino acids. Germline loops: CDR1 DFQATT, CDR2 SNEGSKA (reference sequence). CDR3 amino acids: CSAGGRVSRGAFF. CDR3 in DNA: TGCAGTGCTGGGGGCAGGGTGTCCCGGGGGGCTTTCTTT.

This clonotype has just a few counts. V is TRBV7-6 and J is TRBJ2-1, with 8 positions matching TRBD2. V was pared by 5 bases and J by 8 bases, with 2 bases of the junction left unmatched. The CDR3 extends over 12 amino acids. Germline CDR1 and CDR2: SGHVS and FNYEAQ. Here the CDR3 reads CASSLSGDEQFF. The CDR3 nucleotides read TGTGCCAGCAGCCTTAGCGGGGATGAGCAGTTCTTC.

This chain links TRBV5-4 with TRBJ2-7, with TRBD2 as a possible D gene (6 bases). V lost 4 bases to trimming and J lost 3 bases, with 17 bases between them. The germline V gene has CDR1 SGHNT and CDR2 YYREEE (reference sequence). The CDR3 spans 15 residues. The CDR3 DNA sequence: TGTGCCAGCAGCCCGGGGCGGGACCCCCGCTACGAGCAGTACTTC. Translated: CASSPGRDPRYEQYF.

This chain connects TRBV7-2 to TRBJ2-5; a possible D gene is TRBD2 (6 bases). Germline lookup yields CDR1 SGHTA and CDR2 FQGNSA. Trimming took off 4 bases at V and 5 bases at J, with 11 bases between the two ends. This CDR3 contains 13 residues. The CDR3 nucleotides are TGTGCCAGCAGCTGGGACTTCTCGGAGACCCAGTACTTC. This gives the protein CASSWDFSETQYF.

CDR3 amino acids: CASSIERQSGEQYF. The CDR3 nucleotides read TGTGCCAGTAGTATTGAGAGGCAAAGTGGCGAGCAGTACTTC. The V call is TRBV19, the J call TRBJ2-7, with no clear D. This CDR3 contains 14 residues. V was shortened by 3 bases and J by 6 bases, with 15 bases between the two germline ends. CDR1 is LNHDA, CDR2 SQIVND, per germline (reference sequence).

In its sample, this clonotype was seen a few times. The chain combines TRBV7-9 with TRBJ2-7; no clear D gene. Germline V gene lookup returns CDR1 SEHNR and CDR2 FQNEAQ (reference sequence). V lost 1 base and J lost 1, with 8 bases in between. The CDR3 is 14 amino acids. CDR3 loop: CASSLGTASYEQYF. The CDR3 DNA follows: TGTGCCAGCAGCTTAGGGACCGCTTCCTACGAGCAGTACTTC.

The chain combines TRBV6-6 with TRBJ2-5; D perhaps matches TRBD2 (5 bases). CDR1 is MNHNY and CDR2 is SVGAGI in the germline V gene (reference sequence). The V and J ends lost 4 bases and 5 bases respectively, with 8 bases between them. The CDR3 covers 12 residues. CDR3 loop: CASSSAEETQYF. CDR3 bases: TGTGCCAGCAGTTCAGCGGAGGAGACCCAGTACTTC.

V is TRBV20-1 and J is TRBJ1-1; D might be TRBD1 (5 bases). Germline values: CDR1 DFQATT, CDR2 SNEGSKA (reference sequence). Trimming left V 6 bases short and J 4 bases short, with 9 bases between. The CDR3 length is 11 residues. The CDR3 DNA sequence: TGCAGTGCCGGGGGGACCACTGAAGCTTTCTTT. Its protein is CSAGGTTEAFF.

The V call is TRBV27, the J call TRBJ1-1; no firm D call. The V end lost 3 bases, the J end lost 6 bases, and 11 bases lay between the germline ends. The CDR3 loop spans 13 amino acids. The germline V gene encodes CDR1 MNHEY and CDR2 SMNVEV (reference sequence). The chain's CDR3 is CASSFERYSEAFF. DNA of the CDR3: TGTGCCAGCAGTTTCGAGCGTTACTCTGAAGCTTTCTTT.

The J gene is TRBJ1-1, the V gene TRBV7-9; maybe TRBD1 (5 bases). Germline values: CDR1 SEHNR, CDR2 FQNEAQ (reference sequence). The CDR3 sequence is 17 residues long. The ends were cut back, 1 base at V and 1 base at J, with 16 bases in the middle. The CDR3 is CASSLGTGGKRNTEAFF. The CDR3 coding sequence is TGTGCCAGCAGCTTAGGTACGGGGGGAAAGAGGAACACTGAAGCTTTCTTT.

In the case of this clonotype: The junction departs from the called germline gene at one end, perhaps through a read error. Written as DNA, the CDR3 is TGCGCCAGCAGCCAGAACGGGACGCCACACTTC. It specifies CASSQNGTPHF. The J gene is TRBJ2-5, the V gene TRBV4-1, with D possibly being TRBD1 or TRBD2 (5 bases each). Germline V gene sequence: CDR1 MGHRA, CDR2 YSYEKL. The CDR3 is 11 residues long.

The chain joins TRBV12-3 or TRBV12-4 to TRBJ1-4; D is possibly TRBD1 (5 bases). The V gene lost 8 bases and the J gene lost 8 bases, with 15 bases spanning the gap. The CDR3 contains 13 residues. The CDR3 region is CASVGRVGEKLFF. The CDR3 DNA is TGTGCCAGCGTTGGCAGGGTTGGGGAAAAACTGTTTTTT.

The chain joins TRBV4-1 to TRBJ1-2, with D possibly matching TRBD1 (6 bases). V was cut by 3 bases and J by 2 bases, with 10 bases left in between. The CDR3 is 14 residues long. CDR1 is MGHRA, CDR2 YSYEKL, per germline. This chain's CDR3 is CASSQLGGNYGYTF. The CDR3 nucleotides are TGCGCCAGCAGCCAGCTAGGGGGAAACTATGGCTACACCTTC.

This chain's CDR3 is CASSYKRDTGELFF. The CDR3 nucleotides read TGTGCCAGCAGTTACAAGCGGGACACCGGGGAGCTGTTTTTT. This chain connects TRBV6-2 or TRBV6-3 to TRBJ2-2, with D perhaps TRBD2 (6 bases). V was cut by 2 bases and J by 3 bases, with 7 bases left in between. Per the germline V gene, CDR1 is MNHEY and CDR2 is SVGEGT. CDR3 length: 14 amino acids.

The rearrangement links TRBV5-1 to TRBJ2-7, with TRBD1 matching over 11 bases. CDR3 length: 15 amino acids. J was trimmed by 4 bases and V by 4 bases; bases with no gene match: 7. The germline CDR1 and CDR2 sequences are SGHRS and YFSETQ. The DNA for the CDR3 is TGCGCCAGCAGCGCCCGGACAGGGGGCGGGTACGAGCAGTACTTC. It specifies CASSARTGGGYEQYF.

CDR3: CASSIDRPPYEQYF. The CDR3 DNA follows: TGTGCCAGTAGTATAGACAGGCCACCCTACGAGCAGTACTTC. The chain employs TRBV19 and TRBJ2-7; D remains ambiguous. This CDR3 spans 14 amino acids. Deletions cut 0 bases from V and 2 bases from J, with 8 bases between. Germline values: CDR1 LNHDA, CDR2 SQIVND (reference sequence). Using reference TRBV19 and TRBJ2-7 for the parts outside the CDR3, the full variable domain is DGGITQSPKYLFRKEGQNVTLSCEQNLNHDAMYWYRQDPGQGLRLIYYSQIVNDFQKGDIAEGYSVSREKKESFPLTVTSAQKNPTAFYLCASSIDRPPYEQYFGPGTRLTVT.

The V call is TRBV29-1, the J call TRBJ1-1; TRBD1 might be the D (5 bases). The length of the CDR3 is 13 residues. Per the germline V gene, CDR1 is SQVTM and CDR2 is ANQGSEA. Between the trimmed V and J ends, which lost 6 bases and 1 base, there was a span of 12 bases. In DNA form, the CDR3 reads TGCAGCGTCCCGGGGGTTGGGAACACTGAAGCTTTCTTT. Translated, it gives CSVPGVGNTEAFF.

The chain has TRBV7-6 and TRBJ2-1; D remains unclear. This CDR3 comprises 15 residues. CDR1 and CDR2 (germline): SGHVS, FNYEAQ. Trimming took off 4 bases at V and 0 bases at J, with 10 bases between the two ends. The CDR3 loop is CASSSTRSSYNEQFF. For the CDR3, the DNA is TGTGCCAGCAGCTCTACTCGGAGCTCCTACAATGAGCAGTTCTTC.

This chain connects TRBV12-3 or TRBV12-4 to TRBJ2-1, with 9 bases lining up with TRBD2. The CDR3 loop spans 17 amino acids. Unmatched junction bases numbered 10, after V lost 2 bases and J lost 5 bases. The CDR3 region has the DNA TGTGCCAGCAGTTTAAGCCGTGGGTCTAGCGGGAACAATGAGCAGTTCTTC. It codes for CASSLSRGSSGNNEQFF.

The CDR3, as DNA: TGTGCCAGCAGCTTGGGCCCGGGGTTAGGCTCTGGGGCCAACGTCCTGACTTTC. Amino acids: CASSLGPGLGSGANVLTF. This chain joins TRBV5-4 and TRBJ2-6; tentatively, D is TRBD2 (5 bases). Germline CDR1 and CDR2: SGHNT and YYREEE (reference sequence). V was cut by 0 bases and J by 0 bases, with 13 bases left in between. The CDR3 spans 18 residues.

The genes are TRBV3-1 and TRBJ1-1; TRBD1 matches 9 bases. CDR1 is LGHDT and CDR2 is YNNKEL in the germline V gene (reference sequence). V lost 4 bases and J lost 0; bases outside the gene matches: 9. The CDR3 contains 17 residues. CDR3 coding DNA: TGTGCCAGCAGCCGCACAGGGGGCCCTTTCATGAACACTGAAGCTTTCTTT. Protein sequence: CASSRTGGPFMNTEAFF.

The chain recombines TRBV6-5 with TRBJ1-2; 8 bases fit TRBD1. Germline trimming cut 5 bases from V and 8 bases from J; bases unmatched to any gene: 10. CDR1 is MNHEY and CDR2 is SVGAGI in the germline V gene. This CDR3 is 14 amino acids long. The CDR3 sequence is CASSPDREASGYTF. In DNA form, the CDR3 reads TGTGCCAGCAGTCCGGACAGGGAGGCGTCGGGCTACACCTTC.

A single count supports this clonotype. V usage is TRBV7-2 and J usage is TRBJ1-3; a possible D gene is TRBD1 (5 bases). The CDR3 covers 14 residues. The V gene lost 3 bases and the J gene lost 4 bases, with 10 bases spanning the gap. The germline V gene has CDR1 SGHTA and CDR2 FQGNSA. CDR3 in DNA: TGTGCCAGCAGCTTCGGACGGACAGGAAACACCATATATTTT. Protein product: CASSFGRTGNTIYF.

The count of this clonotype is one. V gene TRBV6-5 combines with J gene TRBJ1-4; TRBD1 matches 8 bases. V shed 2 bases and J 8 bases; nucleotides not matched to a gene: 10. Germline assignment: CDR1 MNHEY and CDR2 SVGAGI. The CDR3 loop spans 16 amino acids. CDR3 sequence (DNA): TGTGCCAGCAGTTACGGGTCCAGGGGGCTAGGCGAAAAACTGTTTTTT. This sequence encodes CASSYGSRGLGEKLFF.

J is TRBJ2-1 and V is TRBV5-6, with 8 bases lining up with TRBD2. Germline trimming cut 4 bases from V and 5 bases from J; bases unmatched to any gene: 11. The CDR3 length is 16 residues. Germline CDR1 and CDR2: SGHDT and YYEEEE. This CDR3 reads CASSSTGTSRDNEQFF. CDR3 coding DNA: TGTGCCAGCAGCAGCACCGGGACTAGTCGGGACAATGAGCAGTTCTTC. Full variable domain (outside the CDR3, taken from reference TRBV5-6 and TRBJ2-1): DAGVTQSPTHLIKTRGQQVTLRCSPKSGHDTVSWYQQALGQGPQFIFQYYEEEERQRGNFPDRFSGHQFPNYSSELNVNALLLGDSALYLCASSSTGTSRDNEQFFGPGTRLTVL.

The V and J genes are TRBV4-1 and TRBJ2-2; D call uncertain. Trimming took 0 bases from V and 3 from J, leaving 5 bases between them. This CDR3 has 14 residues. Per the germline V gene, CDR1 is MGHRA and CDR2 is YSYEKL. In DNA form, the CDR3 reads TGCGCCAGCAGCCAAGAGCGGTACACCGGGGAGCTGTTTTTT. Amino acids: CASSQERYTGELFF.

This chain connects TRBV6-2 or TRBV6-3 to TRBJ1-5; D is undetermined. Germline assignment: CDR1 MNHEY and CDR2 SVGEGT. The germline V and J ends were trimmed by 0 bases and 0 bases, with 12 bases remaining between them. The CDR3 covers 17 residues. The CDR3 DNA follows: TGTGCCAGCAGTTACTCGACGGAACGCCTTAGCAATCAGCCCCAGCATTTT. Translated: CASSYSTERLSNQPQHF.